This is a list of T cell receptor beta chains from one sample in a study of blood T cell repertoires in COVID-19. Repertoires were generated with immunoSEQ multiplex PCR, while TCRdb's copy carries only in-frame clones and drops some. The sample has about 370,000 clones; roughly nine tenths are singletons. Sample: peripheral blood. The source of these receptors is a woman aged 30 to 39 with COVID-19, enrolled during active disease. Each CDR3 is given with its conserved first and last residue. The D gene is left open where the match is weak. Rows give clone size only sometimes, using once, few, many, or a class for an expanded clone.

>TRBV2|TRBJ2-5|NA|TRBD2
TGTGCCAGCAGCGCTCCTCCTTCCAGCGGGGAGGGGACCCAGTACTTC
CASSAPPSSGEGTQYF
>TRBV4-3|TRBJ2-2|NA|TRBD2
TGCGCCAGCAGCCAAGGGCTAGCGGGGGGTTTCCGGGAGCTGTTTTTT
CASSQGLAGGFRELFF
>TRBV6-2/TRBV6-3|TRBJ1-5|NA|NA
TGTGCCAGCAGCGAAGACGTAGAGGGACAGCCCCAGCATTTT
CASSEDVEGQPQHF
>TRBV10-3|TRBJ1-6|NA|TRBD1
TGTGCCAGCAAACCGGGACAGAGAAATTCACCCCTCCACTTT
CASKPGQRNSPLHF
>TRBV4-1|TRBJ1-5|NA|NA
TGCGCCAGCAGCCAAGTCTTTTTGGACAGTAAGAGGCAGCCCCAGCATTTT
CASSQVFLDSKRQPQHF
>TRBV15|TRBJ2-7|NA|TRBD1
TGTGCCACCAGCGGAGACAGGGGGAGGTACGAGCAGTACTTC
CATSGDRGRYEQYF
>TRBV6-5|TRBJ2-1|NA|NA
TGTGCCAGCAGAGCCGTCGGCAATGAGCAGTTCTTC
CASRAVGNEQFF
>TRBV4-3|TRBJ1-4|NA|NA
TGCGCCAGCAGCCAAGATTCGGGAGGCGGGTATGAAAAACTGTTTTTT
CASSQDSGGGYEKLFF
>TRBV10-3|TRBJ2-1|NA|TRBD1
TGTGCCATCAGTGACACGCCCGGGACAGGGGTTGGTGAGCAGTTCTTC
CAISDTPGTGVGEQFF
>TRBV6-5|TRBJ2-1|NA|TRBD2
TGTGCCAGCAGTCAGACTAGCGAGGAGCAGTTCTTC
CASSQTSEEQFF
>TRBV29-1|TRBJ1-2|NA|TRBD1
TGCAGCGTTTCGGGACAGGGGGCCCCCAATGTGGGCTACACCTTC
CSVSGQGAPNVGYTF
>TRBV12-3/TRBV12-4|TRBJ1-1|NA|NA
TGTGCCAGCAGTTTAAGGGGGGGCACTGAAGCTTTCTTT
CASSLRGGTEAFF
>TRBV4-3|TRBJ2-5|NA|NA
TGCGCCAGCAGCCAAGAGCTCCGGGAGACCCAGTACTTC
CASSQELRETQYF
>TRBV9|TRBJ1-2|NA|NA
TGTGCCAGCGGACGGGGTCGCCTTAACTATGGCTACACCTTC
CASGRGRLNYGYTF
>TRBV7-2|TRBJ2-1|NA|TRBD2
TGTGCCAGCAGCTCCACCGCGGGAGACTCCTACAATGAGCAGTTCTTC
CASSSTAGDSYNEQFF
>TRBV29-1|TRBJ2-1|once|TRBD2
TGCAGCGCACTACCGGGACTAGCGGGGGATTCAAGCCTATATGAGCAGTTCTTC
CSALPGLAGDSSLYEQFF
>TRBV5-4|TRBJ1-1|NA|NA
TGTGCCAGCAGCTTCCGACAGACTCCTGAAGCTTTCTTT
CASSFRQTPEAFF
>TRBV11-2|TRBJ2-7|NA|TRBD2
TGTGCCAGCAGCCTTCACGGGGGGGGGAGCTACGAGCAGTACTTC
CASSLHGGGSYEQYF
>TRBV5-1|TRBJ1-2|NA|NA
TGCGCCAGCAGTGAAGCCGCCAGCGTTTATGGCTACACCTTC
CASSEAASVYGYTF
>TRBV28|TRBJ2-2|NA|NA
TGTGCCAGCTCTAGGGGCACCGGGGAGCTGTTTTTT
CASSRGTGELFF
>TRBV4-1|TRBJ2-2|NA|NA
TGCGCCAGCAGCCACCTAAAGGGAGGCTCGGGCGGGGAGCTGTTTTTT
CASSHLKGGSGGELFF
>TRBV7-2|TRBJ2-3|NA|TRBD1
TGTGCCAGCAGCTTAAAGACAGGGACCACAGATACGCAGTATTTT
CASSLKTGTTDTQYF
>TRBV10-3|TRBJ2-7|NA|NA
TGTGCCATGGGAGGGGGGGAGTCGGACGAGCAGTACTTC
CAMGGGESDEQYF
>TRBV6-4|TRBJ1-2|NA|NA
TGTGCCAGCAGCCCCGGTGGCAGGGGAAAGGATGGCTACACCTTC
CASSPGGRGKDGYTF
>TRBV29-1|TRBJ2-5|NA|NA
TGCAGCGTGGTGGGGGGGCACCTCGGGGTTGAGACCCAGTACTTC
CSVVGGHLGVETQYF
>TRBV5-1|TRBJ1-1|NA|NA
TGCGCCAGCAGCTTGGACAGGGCCAACACTGAAGCTTTCTTT
CASSLDRANTEAFF
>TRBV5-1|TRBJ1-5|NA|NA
TGCGCCAGCAGCTTGGGGCCCGCCGAATTGGCCCAGCATTTT
CASSLGPAELAQHF